This T cell receptor beta chain was retrieved from a study of blood T cell repertoires in COVID-19. The CDR3 covers 14 residues. V was shortened by 1 base and J by 6 bases, with 15 bases between the two germline ends. Germline CDR1 reads GTSNPN; CDR2 reads SVGIG (reference sequence). Profiling relied on immunoSEQ multiplex PCR, and the TCRdb table lists in-frame clones only, not all of them. The sample includes about 210,000 clones, under 90% of them seen just once. The chain is built from TRBV30 and TRBJ2-5; D may be TRBD1 (6 bases). Sequencing used PBMCs or T cells enriched from blood (not recorded which). This clonotype was obtained from a woman in her forties or fifties with acute COVID-19. CDR3: CAWSAGLQGKTQYF. The CDR3 bases are TGTGCCTGGAGTGCAGGTCTCCAGGGGAAGACCCAGTACTTC.